Listed below are T cell receptor beta chains from one sample, sequenced in a study of blood T cell repertoires in COVID-19. Here immunoSEQ multiplex PCR was the method, and the copy in TCRdb shows in-frame clones only, minus some. In the table there are 310,000 or so clones, about 88% of which are singletons. The material sequenced was peripheral blood. These receptors came from a man in his 70s with acute or convalescent COVID-19. Both conserved end residues are part of each CDR3. Fields, in order: D gene, V gene, J gene, clone size, CDR3 DNA, CDR3 protein. A D gene is named only where the DNA matches it firmly. The size of a clone is reported for some rows only, either as once, few or many, or as a class for expanded clones.

>TRBD1|TRBV29-1|TRBJ2-3|.
TGCAGCGTCTCAGGGGGACAGGGCTCAGATACGCAGTATTTT
CSVSGGQGSDTQYF
>.|TRBV30|TRBJ1-3|.
TGTGCCTGGCGGGACTCTGGAAACACCATATATTTT
CAWRDSGNTIYF
>TRBD1|TRBV15|TRBJ1-5|.
TGTGCCACCAGCTCCGGACAGGAGTGGCAGCCCCAGCATTTT
CATSSGQEWQPQHF
>.|TRBV21-1|TRBJ2-7|.
TGTGCCACCCGACAGGGGGCTAGCGAGCAGTACTTC
CATRQGASEQYF
>.|TRBV5-1|TRBJ2-2|.
TGCGCCAGCAGCTCTGATTTAGCGAACACCGGGGAGCTGTTTTTT
CASSSDLANTGELFF
>.|TRBV6-2/TRBV6-3|TRBJ2-4|few
TGTGCCAGCAGTTTACAGGGCTTTGGGGACATTCAGTACTTC
CASSLQGFGDIQYF
>.|TRBV10-3|TRBJ1-3|.
TGTGCCATCACGGTTGGGAGCTCTGGAAACACCATATATTTT
CAITVGSSGNTIYF
>.|TRBV2|TRBJ1-2|.
TGTGCCAGCAGTGAACGGGGGTCCTATGGCTACACCTTC
CASSERGSYGYTF
>.|TRBV10-1|TRBJ1-2|.
TGCGCCAGCAGTGACGGGGGGGGCGCATTCATAGGCTACACCTTC
CASSDGGGAFIGYTF
>.|TRBV7-2|TRBJ2-2|.
TGTGCCAGCAGCTTAGTGCGGGGAACCGGGGAGCTGTTTTTT
CASSLVRGTGELFF
>.|TRBV7-3|TRBJ2-2|few
TGTGCCAGCAGCCAGTCCAGGGATGGGGCCGGGGAGCTGTTTTTT
CASSQSRDGAGELFF
>.|TRBV5-4|TRBJ1-1|.
TGTGCCAGCAGCTCTTACGACAGGGAAGCTTTCTTT
CASSSYDREAFF
>TRBD2|TRBV19|TRBJ2-2|.
TGTGCCAGTAGTTCTCTAGCGGGAGGCTTCACCGGGGAGCTGTTTTTT
CASSSLAGGFTGELFF
>.|TRBV5-1|TRBJ2-1|.
TGCGCCAGCAGCTTGGCGTCGGATGGCGGGACGCAGTTCTTC
CASSLASDGGTQFF
>TRBD1|TRBV27|TRBJ1-2|.
TGTGCCAGCAGTCCCGTGCCGGGCGACAGGGTAGGCAACTATGGCTACACCTTC
CASSPVPGDRVGNYGYTF
>TRBD1|TRBV5-4|TRBJ1-3|few
TGTGCCAGCAGCTTGGGCCCCGGGACAGGGTCTGGAAACACCATATATTTT
CASSLGPGTGSGNTIYF
>.|TRBV11-2|TRBJ2-1|.
TGTGCCAGCAGCGCCAGCGGGCAGTACAATGAGCAGTTCTTC
CASSASGQYNEQFF
>.|TRBV11-3|TRBJ2-2|once
TGTGCCAGCAGCTTAGGACAGTTGACCGGGGAGCTGTTTTTT
CASSLGQLTGELFF
>TRBD1|TRBV4-3|TRBJ2-7|once
TGCGCCAGCAGCCGAGACGACAGGGTCTACGAGCAGTACTTC
CASSRDDRVYEQYF
>.|TRBV7-3|TRBJ1-2|.
TGTGCCAGCAGCCAAGGCGCAGGCTATGGCTACACCTTC
CASSQGAGYGYTF
>.|TRBV6-5|TRBJ1-6|.
TGTGCCAGCAGTTACCCCCTAACGGCGGCAAAATCACCCCTCCACTTT
CASSYPLTAAKSPLHF
>TRBD1|TRBV5-1|TRBJ1-6|.
TGCGCCAGCAGCCTACAGGGGGCGAGGTCACCCCTCCACTTT
CASSLQGARSPLHF
>TRBD1|TRBV3-1/TRBV3-2|TRBJ1-5|.
TGTGCCAGCAGCCAGGGACAGGGCCGGCAGCCCCGGCATTTT
CASSQGQGRQPRHF
>TRBD1|TRBV6-4|TRBJ2-5|.
TGTGCCAGCAGTGCGCAGGGGGCTAGAGAGACCCAGTACTTC
CASSAQGARETQYF
>TRBD1|TRBV6-1|TRBJ2-4|.
TGTGCCAGCAGTGATACGGACAGGGGGGTAGCCAAAAACATTCAGTACTTC
CASSDTDRGVAKNIQYF
>.|TRBV5-6|TRBJ1-2|medium-sized
TGTGCCAGCAGCTTGCCCCGAGCTAACTATGGCTACACCTTC
CASSLPRANYGYTF
>TRBD2|TRBV24-1|TRBJ2-3|.
TGTGCCACCAGTGATTTGGGGGCTACTAGCGGACCGAGCACAGATACGCAGTATTTT
CATSDLGATSGPSTDTQYF
>TRBD2|TRBV4-1|TRBJ2-3|.
TGCGCCAGCAGCCCGGGTAGCGGGGGGTCCACAGATACGCAGTATTTT
CASSPGSGGSTDTQYF
>TRBD2|TRBV10-2|TRBJ2-2|.
TGCGCCAGCAAAGCGGGAGGCCACCTAACGGCCACCGGGGAGCTGTTTTTT
CASKAGGHLTATGELFF
>.|TRBV4-2|TRBJ1-2|.
TGTGCCAGCAGCCAAGACACTGGCTATGGCTACACCTTC
CASSQDTGYGYTF
>.|TRBV12-3/TRBV12-4|TRBJ1-2|.
TGTGCCAGCAGTCAAGCCCCGGAGGGCTACACCTTC
CASSQAPEGYTF
>TRBD1|TRBV7-2|TRBJ2-2|once
TGTGCCAGCAGCTTAGCGCAGGGGGCCAACACCGGGGAGCTGTTTTTT
CASSLAQGANTGELFF
>TRBD1|TRBV9|TRBJ2-7|.
TGTGCCAGCAGCGTAGGTCAGGGGGCCTACGAGCAGTACTTC
CASSVGQGAYEQYF
>.|TRBV5-5|TRBJ1-4|.
TGTGCCAGCAGCTTGTATCCACGAGAAAATGAAAAACTGTTTTTT
CASSLYPRENEKLFF
>.|TRBV29-1|TRBJ1-2|few
TGCAGCGTTGATGGGGTTCGGAGGGGCTATGGCTACACCTTC
CSVDGVRRGYGYTF
>TRBD2|TRBV10-2|TRBJ2-3|.
TGCGCCAGCAGGGGCAGCGGGAGCGATACGCAGTATTTT
CASRGSGSDTQYF
>.|TRBV19|TRBJ1-5|.
TGTGCCAGTAGTAAACAGGGAGGGAATCAGCCCCAGCATTTT
CASSKQGGNQPQHF
>.|TRBV18|TRBJ2-3|.
TGTGCCAGCTCACCTCCGGGGGGCGGAAATACGCAGTATTTT
CASSPPGGGNTQYF
>.|TRBV4-3|TRBJ2-7|.
TGCGCCAGCAGCCAAGATGAGGAGGGCAGGGGGTTTGAGCAGTACTTC
CASSQDEEGRGFEQYF
>.|TRBV5-1|TRBJ2-5|.
TGCGCCAGCAGCTTTATGTCCCGAGAGACCCAGTACTTC
CASSFMSRETQYF
>TRBD1|TRBV5-1|TRBJ2-6|.
TGCGCCAGCAGCTTGTCGGACAGGGGAAGCTCTGGGGCCAACGTCCTGACTTTC
CASSLSDRGSSGANVLTF
>.|TRBV12-3/TRBV12-4|TRBJ1-1|.
TGTGCCAGCCGAAGTATGCGGGCTGAAGCTTTCTTT
CASRSMRAEAFF
>TRBD2|TRBV2|TRBJ2-7|.
TGTGCCAGCAGTGAGAATAGCGGGAGAGTTTACGAGCAGTACTTC
CASSENSGRVYEQYF
>.|TRBV3-1/TRBV3-2|TRBJ2-7|.
TGTGCCAGCAGCCGACCCCCTTCTGGGACTTCCCGCGCCGAGCAGTACTTC
CASSRPPSGTSRAEQYF
>TRBD1|TRBV28|TRBJ1-6|.
TGTGCCAGCAGTTCTCGGGACAGGTATAATTCACCCCTCCACTTT
CASSSRDRYNSPLHF
>TRBD1|TRBV16|TRBJ2-2|.
TGTGCCAGCAGCCAAAGGAGGCAGGGGGCGTCCGGGGAGCTGTTTTTT
CASSQRRQGASGELFF
>TRBD2|TRBV11-2|TRBJ2-1|.
TGTGCCAGCAGCCCTAGCGGGAGCCCCTACAATGAGCAGTTCTTC
CASSPSGSPYNEQFF
>TRBD1|TRBV2|TRBJ1-1|.
TGTGCCAGCAGTGGGACAGGGGGCCTTGAAGCTTTCTTT
CASSGTGGLEAFF
>TRBD1|TRBV9|TRBJ1-6|.
TGTGCCAGCAGCCTGGGACAGGGACCCCTCCACTTT
CASSLGQGPLHF
>.|TRBV19|TRBJ1-2|.
TGTGCCAGTAGTATCGGGTCGGAGAACTATGGCTACACCTTC
CASSIGSENYGYTF
>.|TRBV30|TRBJ1-1|once
TGTGCCTGGAGGGCCGGGACTCTTCGGAACACTGAAGCTTTCTTT
CAWRAGTLRNTEAFF
>TRBD2|TRBV5-1|TRBJ2-5|.
TGCGCCAGCAGCTTACTAGGACTAGCGCGACAAGAGACCCAGTACTTC
CASSLLGLARQETQYF
>.|TRBV28|TRBJ2-1|.
TGTGCCAGCAGGCCAGACCGGGGGAGGGGGAAGTATGAGCAGTTCTTC
CASRPDRGRGKYEQFF